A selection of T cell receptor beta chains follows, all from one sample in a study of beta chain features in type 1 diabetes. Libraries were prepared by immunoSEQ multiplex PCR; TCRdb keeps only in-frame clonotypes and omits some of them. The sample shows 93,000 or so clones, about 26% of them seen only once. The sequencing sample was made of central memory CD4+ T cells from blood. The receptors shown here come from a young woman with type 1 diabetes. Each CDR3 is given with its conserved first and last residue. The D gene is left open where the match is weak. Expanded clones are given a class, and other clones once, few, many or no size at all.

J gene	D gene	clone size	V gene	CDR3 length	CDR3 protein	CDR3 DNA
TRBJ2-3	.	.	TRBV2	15	CASSEGYGRVDTQYF	TGTGCCAGCAGTGAAGGCTATGGGCGGGTGGATACGCAGTATTTT
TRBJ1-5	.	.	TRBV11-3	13	CASSLNLHQPQHF	TGTGCCAGCAGCTTGAACTTGCATCAGCCCCAGCATTTT
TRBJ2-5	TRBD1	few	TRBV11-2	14	CASSPQTGQETQYF	TGTGCCAGCAGCCCTCAGACAGGGCAAGAGACCCAGTACTTC
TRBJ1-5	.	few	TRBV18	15	CASSPTQRGIQPQHF	TGTGCCAGCTCACCAACCCAGCGGGGGATTCAGCCCCAGCATTTT
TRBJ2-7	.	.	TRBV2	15	CASRLGAGASYEQYF	TGTGCCAGCAGATTAGGGGCAGGGGCTTCCTACGAGCAGTACTTC
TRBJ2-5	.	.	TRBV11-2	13	CASSFDTQETQYF	TGTGCCAGCAGCTTTGACACCCAAGAGACCCAGTACTTC
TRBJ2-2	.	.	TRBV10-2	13	CASSEQGAGELFF	TGCGCCAGCAGTGAGCAGGGCGCCGGGGAGCTGTTTTTT
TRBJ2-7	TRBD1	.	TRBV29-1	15	CSVGATGGAVYEQYF	TGCAGCGTTGGGGCGACAGGGGGCGCGGTCTACGAGCAGTACTTC
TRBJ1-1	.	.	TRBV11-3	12	CASKNRDTEAFF	TGTGCCAGCAAAAACAGGGACACTGAAGCTTTCTTT
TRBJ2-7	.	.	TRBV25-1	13	CASTHMGLYEQYF	TGTGCCAGCACCCATATGGGGCTTTACGAGCAGTACTTC
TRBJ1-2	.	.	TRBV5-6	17	CASSPTSGTRNTYGYTF	TGTGCCAGCAGCCCAACGTCCGGGACACGGAATACGTATGGCTACACCTTC
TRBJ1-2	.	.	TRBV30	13	CAWSVSSRYGYTF	TGTGCCTGGAGTGTATCGTCGAGGTATGGCTACACCTTC
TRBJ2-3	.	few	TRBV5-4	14	CASSWDFSTDTQYF	TGTGCCAGCAGCTGGGACTTTTCCACAGATACGCAGTATTTT
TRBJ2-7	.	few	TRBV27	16	CASSLSWATSNYEQYF	TGTGCCAGCAGTTTATCGTGGGCTACCTCGAACTACGAGCAGTACTTC
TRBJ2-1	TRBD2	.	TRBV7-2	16	CASSTRGGSSYNEQFF	TGTGCCAGCAGCACACGCGGGGGGAGCTCCTACAATGAGCAGTTCTTC
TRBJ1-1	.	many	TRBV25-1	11	CASSAVFRAFF	TGTGCCAGCAGTGCCGTCTTTAGAGCTTTCTTT
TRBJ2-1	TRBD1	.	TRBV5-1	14	CASSTRTGDGEQFF	TGCGCCAGCAGCACAAGGACAGGGGATGGTGAGCAGTTCTTC
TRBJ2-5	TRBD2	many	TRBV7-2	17	CASSPQGGLAGGETQYF	TGTGCCAGCAGCCCCCAAGGGGGACTAGCGGGAGGGGAGACCCAGTACTTC
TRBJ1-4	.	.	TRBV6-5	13	CASRAGGYEKLFF	TGTGCCAGCAGAGCCGGGGGTTACGAAAAACTGTTTTTT
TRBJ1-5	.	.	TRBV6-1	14	CASIVSVSNQPQHF	TGTGCCAGCATTGTTTCCGTTAGCAATCAGCCCCAGCATTTT
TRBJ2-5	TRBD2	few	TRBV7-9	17	CASSSGASGSWGETQYF	TGTGCCAGCAGCTCCGGGGCTAGCGGGAGCTGGGGGGAGACCCAGTACTTC
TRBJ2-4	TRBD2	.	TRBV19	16	CASSSTSGSIKNIQYF	TGTGCCAGTAGTAGTACTAGCGGGAGTATTAAAAACATTCAGTACTTC
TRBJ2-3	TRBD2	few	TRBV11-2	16	CASSRPGTSILDTQYF	TGTGCCAGCAGTCGGCCCGGGACTAGCATCCTGGATACGCAGTATTTT
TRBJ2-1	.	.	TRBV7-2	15	CASSLAGWGGDEQFF	TGTGCCAGCAGCTTAGCAGGGTGGGGAGGAGATGAGCAGTTCTTC
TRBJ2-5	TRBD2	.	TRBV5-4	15	CASSSPGLGGETQYF	TGTGCCAGCAGCTCCCCGGGACTAGGGGGAGAGACCCAGTACTTC
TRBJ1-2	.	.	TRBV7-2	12	CASSPTGYGYTF	TGTGCCAGCAGCCCGACAGGCTATGGCTACACCTTC
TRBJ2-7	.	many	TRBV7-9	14	CASTSGTLLYEQYF	TGTGCCAGCACGTCCGGGACACTCCTCTACGAGCAGTACTTC
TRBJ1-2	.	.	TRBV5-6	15	CASSLLAGANYGYTF	TGTGCCAGCAGCTTGTTGGCGGGGGCGAACTATGGCTACACCTTC
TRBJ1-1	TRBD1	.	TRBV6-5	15	CASSIRQGSGSEAFF	TGTGCCAGCAGTATTCGACAGGGCTCAGGCTCAGAAGCTTTCTTT
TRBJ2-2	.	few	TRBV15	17	CATSRDLGSASTGELFF	TGTGCCACCAGCAGAGATCTGGGCTCCGCCAGCACCGGGGAGCTGTTTTTT
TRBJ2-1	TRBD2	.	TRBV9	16	CASSVAPASGGHEQFF	TGTGCCAGCAGCGTAGCTCCGGCTAGCGGCGGGCATGAGCAGTTCTTC
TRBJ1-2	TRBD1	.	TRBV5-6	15	CASSPTGTGIYGYTF	TGTGCCAGCAGCCCTACCGGGACAGGAATCTATGGCTACACCTTC
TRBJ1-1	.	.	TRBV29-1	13	CSVKGQLNTEAFF	TGCAGCGTGAAGGGGCAGCTGAACACTGAAGCTTTCTTT
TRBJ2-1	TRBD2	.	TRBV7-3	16	CASSPRPSGIRNEQFF	TGTGCCAGCAGCCCCCGGCCTAGCGGGATTAGGAATGAGCAGTTCTTC
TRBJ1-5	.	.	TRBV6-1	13	CASSRYREQPQHF	TGTGCCAGCAGTAGATACAGGGAGCAGCCCCAGCATTTT
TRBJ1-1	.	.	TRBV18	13	CASSAGRSTEAFF	TGTGCCAGCTCAGCGGGGCGCAGCACTGAAGCTTTCTTT
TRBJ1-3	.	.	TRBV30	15	CAGTHGMFSGNTIYF	TGTGCTGGGACACACGGAATGTTCTCTGGAAACACCATATATTTT
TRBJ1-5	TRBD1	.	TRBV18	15	CASSSSGTENQPQHF	TGTGCCAGCTCATCCTCCGGGACAGAGAATCAGCCCCAGCATTTT
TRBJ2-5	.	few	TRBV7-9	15	CASSFSGGRGETQYF	TGTGCCAGCAGCTTCTCAGGGGGGCGCGGAGAGACCCAGTACTTC
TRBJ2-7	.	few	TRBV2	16	CASRGGAVGSSYEQYF	TGTGCCAGCAGGGGTGGTGCGGTCGGGAGCTCCTACGAGCAGTACTTC
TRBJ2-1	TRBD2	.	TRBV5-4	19	CASSPRGGTSGRGYNEQFF	TGTGCCAGCAGCCCCAGGGGGGGGACTAGCGGGAGAGGCTACAATGAGCAGTTCTTC